The clone carrying this TCR beta chain was picked up a small number of times. Each CDR3 protein gets one entry after TCRdb re-called the RT-PCR reads with MiXCR. The sample includes around 700,000 distinct CDR3 sequences, 13% to 15% of them seen just once. This sequence was found in a female donor in good health, serving as a healthy control. Sequencing was performed on memory CD4+ T cells from blood.

CDR3 nucleotides: TGTGCCAGCACTATCTCACGCGGGACAGGATATAACTATGGCTACACCTTC. Amino acid sequence: CASTISRGTGYNYGYTF. The V and J genes are TRBV5-6 and TRBJ1-2; 8 bases fit TRBD1. Germline V lookup: CDR1 SGHDT, CDR2 YYEEEE. The CDR3 is 17 amino acids. V dropped 6 bases and J dropped 1; count of bases not matched to a gene: 14. Complete variable domain (other parts from reference TRBV5-6 and TRBJ1-2): DAGVTQSPTHLIKTRGQQVTLRCSPKSGHDTVSWYQQALGQGPQFIFQYYEEEERQRGNFPDRFSGHQFPNYSSELNVNALLLGDSALYLCASTISRGTGYNYGYTFGSGTRLTVV.